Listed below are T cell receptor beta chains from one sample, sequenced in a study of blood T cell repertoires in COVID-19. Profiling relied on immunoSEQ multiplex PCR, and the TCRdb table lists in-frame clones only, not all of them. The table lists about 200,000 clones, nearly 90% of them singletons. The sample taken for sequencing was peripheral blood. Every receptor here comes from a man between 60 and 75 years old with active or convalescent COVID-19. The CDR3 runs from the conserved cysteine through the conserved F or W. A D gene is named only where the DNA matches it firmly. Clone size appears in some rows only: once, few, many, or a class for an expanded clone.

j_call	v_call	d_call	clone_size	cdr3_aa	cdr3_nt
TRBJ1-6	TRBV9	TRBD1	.	CASSAPPGTVNSPLHF	TGTGCCAGCAGCGCCCCTCCCGGGACAGTCAATTCACCCCTCCACTTT
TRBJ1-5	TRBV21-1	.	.	CASSKVDRGVGQPQHF	TGTGCCAGCAGCAAAGTGGACAGGGGAGTGGGGCAGCCCCAGCATTTT
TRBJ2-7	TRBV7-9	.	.	CASSFLGLTYEQYF	TGTGCCAGCAGCTTTTTGGGGCTTACCTACGAGCAGTACTTC
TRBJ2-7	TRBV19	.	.	CASSIKGHSYEQYF	TGTGCCAGTAGTATAAAGGGACATTCCTACGAGCAGTACTTC
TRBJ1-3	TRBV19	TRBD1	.	CATTRTHRGTSGNTIYF	TGTGCCACCACAAGAACTCACAGGGGAACCTCTGGAAACACCATATATTTT
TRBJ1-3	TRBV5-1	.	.	CASSLVLGASGNTIYF	TGCGCCAGCAGCTTGGTTCTGGGGGCGAGTGGAAACACCATATATTTT
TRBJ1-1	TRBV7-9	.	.	CASSSTVITEAFF	TGTGCCAGCAGCTCGACAGTTATCACTGAAGCTTTCTTT
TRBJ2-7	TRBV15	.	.	CATSKDRSTYEQYF	TGTGCCACCAGCAAAGACAGGTCGACCTACGAGCAGTACTTC
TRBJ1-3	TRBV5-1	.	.	CASSLDGQVSGNTIYF	TGCGCCAGCAGCTTGGATGGGCAGGTCTCTGGAAACACCATATATTTT
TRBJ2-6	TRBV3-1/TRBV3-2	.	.	CASSGPPGSGANVLTF	TGTGCCAGCAGCGGGCCCCCGGGATCTGGGGCCAACGTCCTGACTTTC
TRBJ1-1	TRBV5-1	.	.	CASSLEGITGDTEAFF	TGCGCCAGCAGCTTGGAAGGAATAACAGGAGACACTGAAGCTTTCTTT
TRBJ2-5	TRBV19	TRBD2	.	CASSKIAGVAETQYF	TGTGCCAGTAGTAAAATAGCGGGAGTTGCAGAGACCCAGTACTTC
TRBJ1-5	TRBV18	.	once	CASSPTAVQTQPQHF	TGTGCCAGCTCCCCGACCGCGGTCCAAACGCAGCCCCAGCATTTT
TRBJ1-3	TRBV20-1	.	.	CSASGGTGNTIYF	TGCAGTGCTAGTGGCGGGACGGGAAACACCATATATTTT
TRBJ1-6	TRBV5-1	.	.	CASTLDGESPLHF	TGCGCCAGCACCTTAGACGGGGAATCACCCCTCCACTTT
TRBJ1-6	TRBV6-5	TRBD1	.	CASTSGTALKNLHF	TGTGCCAGCACCTCCGGGACAGCTCTAAAAAACCTCCACTTT
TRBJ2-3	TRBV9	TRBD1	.	CASSPDRGPNTQYF	TGTGCCAGCAGCCCGGACAGGGGGCCGAATACGCAGTATTTT
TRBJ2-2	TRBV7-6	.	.	CASSSEPGFTGELFF	TGTGCCAGCAGCTCAGAACCGGGATTCACCGGGGAGCTGTTTTTT
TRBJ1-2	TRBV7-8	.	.	CASTLFMGQDYGYTF	TGTGCCAGCACCCTGTTTATGGGCCAGGACTATGGCTACACCTTC
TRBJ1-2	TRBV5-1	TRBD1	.	CASSFGQGDYGYTF	TGCGCCAGCAGCTTCGGACAGGGAGACTATGGCTACACCTTC
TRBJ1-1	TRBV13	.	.	CASSLSGGRTEAFF	TGTGCCAGCAGCTTATCCGGGGGTAGGACTGAAGCTTTCTTT
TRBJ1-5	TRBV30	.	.	CAWSVQQGGPQHF	TGTGCCTGGAGTGTGCAACAGGGTGGTCCCCAGCATTTT
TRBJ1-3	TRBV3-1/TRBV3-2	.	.	CASSQGARNTIYF	TGTGCCAGCAGCCAAGGGGCCAGAAACACCATATATTTT
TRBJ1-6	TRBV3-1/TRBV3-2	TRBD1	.	CASTRDRESSYNSPLHF	TGTGCCAGCACCCGGGACAGGGAAAGCTCCTATAATTCACCCCTCCACTTT
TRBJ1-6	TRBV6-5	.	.	CASRPPRGRSSPLHF	TGTGCCAGCAGACCTCCCAGGGGAAGGAGCTCACCCCTCCACTTT
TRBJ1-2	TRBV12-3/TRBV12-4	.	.	CASSLRQGNGYTF	TGTGCCAGCAGTTTACGGCAGGGGAATGGCTACACCTTC
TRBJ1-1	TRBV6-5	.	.	CASSYERLTTEAFF	TGTGCCAGCAGTTACGAACGACTGACCACTGAAGCTTTCTTT
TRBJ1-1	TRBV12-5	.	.	CASGTRGGAEAFF	TGTGCTAGTGGCACCCGTGGGGGGGCCGAAGCTTTCTTT
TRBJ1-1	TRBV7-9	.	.	CASRSSRDMNTEAFF	TGTGCCAGCAGATCCTCCAGGGATATGAACACTGAAGCTTTCTTT